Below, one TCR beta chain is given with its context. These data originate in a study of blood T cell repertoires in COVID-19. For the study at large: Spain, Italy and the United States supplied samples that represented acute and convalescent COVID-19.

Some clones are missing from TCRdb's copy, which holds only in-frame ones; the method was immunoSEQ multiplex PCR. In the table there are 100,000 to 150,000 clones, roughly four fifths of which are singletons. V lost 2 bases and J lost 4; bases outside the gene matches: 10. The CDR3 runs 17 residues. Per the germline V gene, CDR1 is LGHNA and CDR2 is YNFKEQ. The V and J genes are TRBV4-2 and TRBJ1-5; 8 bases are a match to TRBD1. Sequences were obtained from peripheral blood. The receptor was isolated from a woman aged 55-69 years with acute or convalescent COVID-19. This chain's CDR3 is CASSQQSGTGSNQPQHF. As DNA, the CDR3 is TGTGCCAGCAGCCAACAATCCGGGACAGGCTCGAATCAGCCCCAGCATTTT.